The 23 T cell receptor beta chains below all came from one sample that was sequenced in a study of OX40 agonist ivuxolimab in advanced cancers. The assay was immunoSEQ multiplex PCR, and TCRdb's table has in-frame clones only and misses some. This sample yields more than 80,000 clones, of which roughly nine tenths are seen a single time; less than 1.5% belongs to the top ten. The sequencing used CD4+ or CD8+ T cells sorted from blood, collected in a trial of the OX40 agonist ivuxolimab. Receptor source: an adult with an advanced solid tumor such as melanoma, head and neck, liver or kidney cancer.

The CDR3 coding sequence is TGTGCCACCAGCGTAGGACAGGGAGCGGAGAAAACCCAGTACTTC. Translated, it gives CATSVGQGAEKTQYF. The rearrangement uses TRBV15 and TRBJ2-5, with 8 bases fitting TRBD1. The V gene's germline CDR1 is LNHNV and CDR2 YYDKDF (reference sequence). The V gene end was trimmed by 5 bases and the J gene end by 8 bases; junction bases not matched to a gene: 13. This CDR3 comprises 15 residues.

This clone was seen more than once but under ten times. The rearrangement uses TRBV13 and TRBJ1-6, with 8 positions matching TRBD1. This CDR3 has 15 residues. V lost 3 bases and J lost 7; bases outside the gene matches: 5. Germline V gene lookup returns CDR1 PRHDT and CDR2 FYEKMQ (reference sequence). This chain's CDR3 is CASSFAGTGNSPLHF. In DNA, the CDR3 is TGTGCCAGCAGCTTTGCTGGGACAGGCAATTCACCCCTCCACTTT.

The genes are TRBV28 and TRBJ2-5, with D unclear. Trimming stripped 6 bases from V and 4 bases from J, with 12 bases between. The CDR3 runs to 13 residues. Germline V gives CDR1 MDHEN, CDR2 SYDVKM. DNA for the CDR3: TGTGCCAGCAGGTCGAATGGCCGAGAGACCCAGTACTTC. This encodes CASRSNGRETQYF.

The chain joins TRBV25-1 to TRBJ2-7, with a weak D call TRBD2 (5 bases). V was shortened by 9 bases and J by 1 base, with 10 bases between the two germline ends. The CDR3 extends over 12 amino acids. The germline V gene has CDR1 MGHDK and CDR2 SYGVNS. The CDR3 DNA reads TGTGCCAGTAGAAGAGGGTCCTACGAGCAGTACTTC. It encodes CASRRGSYEQYF.

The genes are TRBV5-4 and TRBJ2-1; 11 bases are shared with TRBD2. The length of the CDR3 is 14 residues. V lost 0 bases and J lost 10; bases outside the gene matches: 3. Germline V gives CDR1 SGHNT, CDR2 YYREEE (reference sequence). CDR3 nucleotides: TGTGCCAGCAGCTTGGGACTAGCGGGAACAGAGCAGTTCTTC. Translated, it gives CASSLGLAGTEQFF.

DNA of the CDR3: TGCGCCAGCAGGGAAGGGCAGGGGTTTTCACCCCTCCACTTT. The encoded protein is CASREGQGFSPLHF. The J gene is TRBJ1-6, the V gene TRBV5-1; perhaps TRBD1 as D (6 bases). CDR3 length: 14 amino acids. CDR1 SGHRS and CDR2 YFSETQ come from the germline V gene. V was shortened by 5 bases and J by 9 bases, with 15 bases between the two germline ends. Variable domain in full (rest from reference TRBV5-1 and TRBJ1-6): KAGVTQTPRYLIKTRGQQVTLSCSPISGHRSVSWYQQTPGQGLQFLFEYFSETQRNKGNFPGRFSGRQFSNSRSEMNVSTLELGDSALYLCASREGQGFSPLHFGNGTRLTVT.

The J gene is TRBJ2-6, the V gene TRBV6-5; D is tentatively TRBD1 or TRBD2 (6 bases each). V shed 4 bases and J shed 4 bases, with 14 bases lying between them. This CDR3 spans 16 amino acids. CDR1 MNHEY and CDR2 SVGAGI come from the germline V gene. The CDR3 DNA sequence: TGTGCCAGCAGTTCCCCGAGGGGGGAAGGGGCCAACGTCCTGACTTTC. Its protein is CASSSPRGEGANVLTF.

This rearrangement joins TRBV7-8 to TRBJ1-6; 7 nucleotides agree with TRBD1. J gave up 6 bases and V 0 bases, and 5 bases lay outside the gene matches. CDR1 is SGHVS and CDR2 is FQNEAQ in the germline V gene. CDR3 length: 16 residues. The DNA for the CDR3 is TGTGCCAGCAGCTTAGCTTGGACAGGCCTTAATTCACCCCTCCACTTT. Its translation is CASSLAWTGLNSPLHF.

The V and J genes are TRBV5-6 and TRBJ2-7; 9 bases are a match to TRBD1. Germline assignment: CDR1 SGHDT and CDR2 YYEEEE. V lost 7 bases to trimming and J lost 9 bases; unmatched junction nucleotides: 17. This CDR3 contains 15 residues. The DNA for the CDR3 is TGTGCCAGCGGCCCCGGGACAGGGACTTTGGATGGGCAGTACTTC. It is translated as CASGPGTGTLDGQYF.

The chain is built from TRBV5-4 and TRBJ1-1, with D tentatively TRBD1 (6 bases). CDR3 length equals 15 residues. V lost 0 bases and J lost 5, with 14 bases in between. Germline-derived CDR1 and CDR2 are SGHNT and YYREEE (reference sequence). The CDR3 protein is CASSLEARGATEAFF. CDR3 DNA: TGTGCCAGCAGCTTGGAGGCCAGGGGCGCAACTGAAGCTTTCTTT.

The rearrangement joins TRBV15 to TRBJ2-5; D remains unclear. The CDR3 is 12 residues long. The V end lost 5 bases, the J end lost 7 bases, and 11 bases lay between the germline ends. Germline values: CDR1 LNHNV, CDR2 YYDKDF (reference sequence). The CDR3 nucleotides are TGTGCCACCAGCCCCGAGTCGGGGACCCAGTACTTC. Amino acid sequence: CATSPESGTQYF.

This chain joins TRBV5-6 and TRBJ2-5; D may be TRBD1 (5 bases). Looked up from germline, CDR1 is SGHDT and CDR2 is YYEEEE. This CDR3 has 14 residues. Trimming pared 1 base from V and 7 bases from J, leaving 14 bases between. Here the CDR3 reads CASSLWANRGTQYF. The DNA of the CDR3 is TGTGCCAGCAGCTTGTGGGCCAATAGGGGGACCCAGTACTTC.

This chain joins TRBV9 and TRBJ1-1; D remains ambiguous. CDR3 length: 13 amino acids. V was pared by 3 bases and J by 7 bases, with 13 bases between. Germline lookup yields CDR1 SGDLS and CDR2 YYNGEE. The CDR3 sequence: CASSAIVGFEAFF. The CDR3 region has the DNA TGTGCCAGCAGCGCTATAGTAGGTTTTGAAGCTTTCTTT.

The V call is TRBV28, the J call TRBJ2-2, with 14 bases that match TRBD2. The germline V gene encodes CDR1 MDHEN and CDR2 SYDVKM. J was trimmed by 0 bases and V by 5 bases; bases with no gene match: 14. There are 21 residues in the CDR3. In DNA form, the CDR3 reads TGTGCCAGCAGTCATACCCAGGGACTAGCGGGGGCCCATTCGAACACCGGGGAGCTGTTTTTT. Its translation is CASSHTQGLAGAHSNTGELFF.

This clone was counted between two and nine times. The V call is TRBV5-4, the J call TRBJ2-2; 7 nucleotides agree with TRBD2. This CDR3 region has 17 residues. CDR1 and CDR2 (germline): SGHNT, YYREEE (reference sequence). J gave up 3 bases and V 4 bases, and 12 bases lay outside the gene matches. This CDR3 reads CASSPRGRAGHTGELFF. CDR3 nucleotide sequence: TGTGCCAGCAGCCCCCGGGGGAGGGCAGGGCACACCGGGGAGCTGTTTTTT.

CDR3 bases: TGCGCCAGCAGCCAAGATCAAACGGAAAAACTGTTTTTT. Its translation: CASSQDQTEKLFF. The chain is built from TRBV4-3 and TRBJ1-4; no clear D gene. Looked up from germline, CDR1 is LGHNA and CDR2 is YSLEER. CDR3 length equals 13 residues. The V end was cut by 0 bases, the J end by 8 bases, with 7 bases between.

DNA for the CDR3: TGTGCCAGCAGCCCCCGACTAGCGGGATACAATGAGCAGTTCTTC. Protein product: CASSPRLAGYNEQFF. The V gene is TRBV9, the J gene TRBJ2-1, with 11 nucleotides matching TRBD2. Losses at the gene ends were 4 bases for V and 4 bases for J; bases not matched to a gene: 4. This CDR3 contains 15 residues. Germline V gene sequence: CDR1 SGDLS, CDR2 YYNGEE.

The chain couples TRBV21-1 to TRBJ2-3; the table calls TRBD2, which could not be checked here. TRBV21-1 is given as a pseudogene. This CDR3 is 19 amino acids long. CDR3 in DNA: TGTGCCAGCAGCATTTCCCAGCCGGGGGGACGGATAAGCACAGATACGCAGTATTTT. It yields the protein CASSISQPGGRISTDTQYF.

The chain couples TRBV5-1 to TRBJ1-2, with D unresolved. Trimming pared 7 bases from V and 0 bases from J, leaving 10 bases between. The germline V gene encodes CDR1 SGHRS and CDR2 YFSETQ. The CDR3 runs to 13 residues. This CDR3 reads CASGQRTNYGYTF. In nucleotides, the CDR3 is TGCGCCAGCGGCCAGAGAACTAACTATGGCTACACCTTC.

CDR3 DNA: TGTGCCAGCAGCTTTGGTGTCGAGCGGGAAGAGACCCAGTACTTC. It is translated as CASSFGVEREETQYF. The rearrangement uses TRBV7-6 and TRBJ2-5, with D possibly matching TRBD2 (6 bases). The CDR3 is made up of 15 amino acids. Trimming removed 3 bases from V and 3 bases from J, with 14 bases in between. Germline V gene sequence: CDR1 SGHVS, CDR2 FNYEAQ.

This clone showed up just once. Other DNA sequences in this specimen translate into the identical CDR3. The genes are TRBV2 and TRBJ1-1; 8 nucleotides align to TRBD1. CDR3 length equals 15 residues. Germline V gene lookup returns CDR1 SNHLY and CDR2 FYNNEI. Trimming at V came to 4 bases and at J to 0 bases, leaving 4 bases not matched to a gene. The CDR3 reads CASSGQGAMNTEAFF. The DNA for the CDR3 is TGTGCCAGCAGTGGTCAGGGGGCTATGAACACTGAAGCTTTCTTT.

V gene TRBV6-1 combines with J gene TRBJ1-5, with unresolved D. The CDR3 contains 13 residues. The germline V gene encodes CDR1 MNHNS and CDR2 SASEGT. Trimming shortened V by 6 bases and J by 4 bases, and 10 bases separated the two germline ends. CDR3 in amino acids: CASSGQRNQPQHF. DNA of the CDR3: TGTGCCAGCAGCGGGCAGAGGAATCAGCCCCAGCATTTT.

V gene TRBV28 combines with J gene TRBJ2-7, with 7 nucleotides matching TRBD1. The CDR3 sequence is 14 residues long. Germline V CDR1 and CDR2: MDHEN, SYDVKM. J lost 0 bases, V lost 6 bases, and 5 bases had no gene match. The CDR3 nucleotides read TGTGCCAGCAGAGAGGGGGCCGGCTCCTACGAGCAGTACTTC. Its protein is CASREGAGSYEQYF. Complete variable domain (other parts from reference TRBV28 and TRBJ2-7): DVKVTQSSRYLVKRTGEKVFLECVQDMDHENMFWYRQDPGLGLRLIYFSYDVKMKEKGDIPEGYSVSREKKERFSLILESASTNQTSMYLCASREGAGSYEQYFGPGTRLTVT.